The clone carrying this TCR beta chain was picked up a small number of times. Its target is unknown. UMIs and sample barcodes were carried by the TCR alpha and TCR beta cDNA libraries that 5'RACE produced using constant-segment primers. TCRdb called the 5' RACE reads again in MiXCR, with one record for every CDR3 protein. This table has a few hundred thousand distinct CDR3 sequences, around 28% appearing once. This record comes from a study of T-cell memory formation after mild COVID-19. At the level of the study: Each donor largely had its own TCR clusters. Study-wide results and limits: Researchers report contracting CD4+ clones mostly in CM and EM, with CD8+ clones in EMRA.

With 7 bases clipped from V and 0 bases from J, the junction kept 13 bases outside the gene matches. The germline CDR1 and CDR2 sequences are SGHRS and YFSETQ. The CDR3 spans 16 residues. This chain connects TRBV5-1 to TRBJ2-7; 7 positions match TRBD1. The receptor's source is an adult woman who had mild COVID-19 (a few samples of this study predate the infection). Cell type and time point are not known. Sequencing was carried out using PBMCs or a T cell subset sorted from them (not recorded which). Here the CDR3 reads CASAYPRTGSSYEQYF. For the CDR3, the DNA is TGCGCCAGCGCATACCCACGGACAGGAAGCTCCTACGAGCAGTACTTC.